The table lists the clone carrying this T cell receptor beta chain with a few counts. Germline loops: CDR1 GTSNPN, CDR2 SVGIG (reference sequence). Trimming took off 2 bases at V and 2 bases at J, with 12 bases between the two ends. The CDR3 consists of 14 residues. The sample belongs to a study of shared clonotypes between healthy human individuals. Sequenced by immunoSEQ multiplex PCR; TCRdb stores in-frame clones only, minus some. The sample shows over 950,000 clones, approximately 80% of them seen only once. This TCR was sampled from a man aged 18 to 30 in good health. Some clones in this sample may be carry-over from other donors' samples. V is TRBV30 and J is TRBJ1-1; D not resolved. The sequencing input was memory CD4+ T cells from PBMCs. Subset noted: CD45RA-negative fraction. The chain's CDR3 is CAWSIRAVNTEAFF. The CDR3 DNA follows: TGTGCCTGGAGTATTCGGGCAGTAAACACTGAAGCTTTCTTT.